The present T cell receptor (beta chain) was sequenced within a study of cytomegalovirus exposure and HLA in healthy donors. This clone was counted a few times. Its antigen remains unknown. Primers: 60 Vbeta forward and 13 Jbeta reverse. In the authors' workflow: Per a later analysis, the number of unique TCR beta chains was approximately 73 million, of which around 9.9 million were shared. The table came from immunoSEQ multiplex PCR; TCRdb's copy has only in-frame clones and leaves some out. V and J calls and clone size come straight from that table; D and trimming were deduced from the DNA. The table lists nearly 110,000 clones, around three quarters of them singletons. V was clipped by 4 bases and J by 0 bases, with 7 bases between them. This CDR3 region has 13 residues. Germline CDR1 and CDR2: SGHDT and YYEEEE. Findings of the study overall: Later work found most CMV-associated TCR beta chains apparently HLA-restricted. Highly shared variants forming one cluster were likely a sequencing artifact. Presence/absence analyses rested on an assumption that sequencing depth was roughly uniform across donors.

The clonotype was recovered from a boy aged 5-17 years in good health and CMV-seronegative. Sequencing was performed on PBMCs. The rearrangement links TRBV5-6 to TRBJ1-1, with no clear D. In DNA, the CDR3 is TGTGCCAGCAGCCCACGGGTGAACACTGAAGCTTTCTTT. It yields the protein CASSPRVNTEAFF. The whole variable domain, remainder taken from reference TRBV5-6 and TRBJ1-1, is DAGVTQSPTHLIKTRGQQVTLRCSPKSGHDTVSWYQQALGQGPQFIFQYYEEEERQRGNFPDRFSGHQFPNYSSELNVNALLLGDSALYLCASSPRVNTEAFFGQGTRLTVV.